One and the same sample provided the 11 T cell receptor beta chains below, sequenced in a study of T cells in Graves' hyperthyroidism and ophthalmopathy. Amplified TCR beta CDR3 regions derived from RNA transcripts. TCR CDR3 regions were first amplified by RT-PCR with HTBI primers. TCRdb re-called the multiplex PCR reads with MiXCR, one entry per CDR3 protein. The sample has some 300,000 distinct CDR3 sequences, 10% to 15% seen once. Sequencing used blood. The receptors were gathered from a woman in her 30s with Graves' hyperthyroidism that later progressed to Graves' ophthalmopathy.

In this sample, this clonotype turned up many times. DNA of the CDR3: TGTGCCAGCAGTGAGGGGGGCTGGAGAGCTTTCTTT. Translation gives CASSEGGWRAFF. The genes are TRBV28 and TRBJ1-1, with D possibly being TRBD1 (6 bases). This CDR3 comprises 12 residues. Germline V lookup: CDR1 MDHEN, CDR2 SYDVKM. With 5 bases removed from V and 10 bases from J, the gap between germline ends came to 14 bases.

This clonotype was recorded only once. This chain uses TRBV6-2 or TRBV6-3 with TRBJ2-1, with 7 bases that match TRBD1. The CDR3 consists of 16 residues. After removal of 5 bases from V and 8 bases from J, the junction contained 15 bases not matched to a gene. Germline assignment: CDR1 MNHEY and CDR2 SVGEGT. CDR3 sequence reads: CASSDDGDSPFHEQFF. Here the CDR3 DNA reads TGTGCCAGCAGTGACGATGGGGACAGTCCTTTCCATGAGCAGTTCTTC.

Many counts were recorded for this clonotype. The chain uses TRBV18 and TRBJ2-5, with TRBD1 as a possible D gene (6 bases). The CDR3 sequence is 14 residues long. The V end lost 6 bases, the J end lost 0 bases, and 11 bases lay between the germline ends. Germline V gene data show CDR1 as KGHSH and CDR2 as LQKENI. This CDR3 is CASSHWDNQETQYF. CDR3 nucleotides: TGTGCCAGCTCCCATTGGGACAACCAAGAGACCCAGTACTTC. The full variable domain, its missing parts supplied by reference TRBV18 and TRBJ2-5, is NAGVMQNPRHLVRRRGQEARLRCSPMKGHSHVYWYRQLPEEGLKFMVYLQKENIIDESGMPKERFSAEFPKEGPSILRIQQVVRGDSAAYFCASSHWDNQETQYFGPGTRLLVL.

This clonotype was found many times. The chain couples TRBV2 to TRBJ2-7, with D tentatively TRBD2 (5 bases). Trimming took off 6 bases at V and 3 bases at J, with 12 bases between the two ends. The CDR3 is made up of 13 amino acids. In germline, CDR1 is SNHLY, CDR2 FYNNEI. DNA of the CDR3: TGTGCCAGCAGATCCGGACTTTACTACGAGCAGTACTTC. It yields the protein CASRSGLYYEQYF.

In this sample, this clonotype turned up many times. V gene TRBV27 combines with J gene TRBJ2-2; TRBD1 is a possible D gene (6 bases). The CDR3 runs to 15 residues. Trimming took off 7 bases at V and 6 bases at J, with 18 bases between the two ends. CDR1 and CDR2 from the germline V gene are MNHEY and SMNVEV (reference sequence). CDR3 DNA: TGTGCCAGCACTCTTACGTCAGGGGTGGCCGGGGAGCTGTTTTTT. Translating gives CASTLTSGVAGELFF.

This clonotype turned up a few times. The gene calls are TRBV7-9 and TRBJ2-7; 7 bases map to TRBD1. Germline assignment: CDR1 SEHNR and CDR2 FQNEAQ (reference sequence). The CDR3 has 16 amino acids. V shed 1 base, J shed 3 bases, and the junction held 9 bases outside the gene matches. This CDR3 reads CASSLGSGTDYYEQYF. In DNA form, the CDR3 reads TGTGCCAGCAGCTTAGGGTCCGGGACAGATTACTACGAGCAGTACTTC.

There are many counts of this clonotype. The chain is built from TRBV28 and TRBJ2-3; 8 bases line up with TRBD1. CDR1 and CDR2 (germline): MDHEN, SYDVKM. V was clipped by 5 bases and J by 4 bases; unmatched bases: 8. This CDR3 has 15 residues. CDR3 protein: CASSQIDRGADTQYF. The CDR3, as DNA: TGTGCCAGCAGTCAGATCGACAGGGGCGCAGATACGCAGTATTTT.

This clonotype has ten or more counts. The chain employs TRBV29-1 and TRBJ2-1; D is perhaps TRBD2 (6 bases). V was cut by 5 bases and J by 7 bases, with 18 bases left in between. The CDR3 has 14 amino acids. Per germline, CDR1 SQVTM and CDR2 ANQGSEA. The CDR3 region is CSVPGTPWGNEQFF. CDR3 DNA sequence: TGCAGCGTTCCCGGGACTCCATGGGGGAATGAGCAGTTCTTC.

This clonotype was recorded a few times. A read error is possible here, since a much larger clone lies one base away. The chain combines TRBV7-9 with TRBJ2-1, with 12 bases that match TRBD2. Germline CDR1 SEHNR, CDR2 FQNEAQ (reference sequence). The CDR3 is 16 residues long. The DNA of the CDR3 is TGTGCCAGCAGCCCGACTAGCGGGAGCTCCTACAATGAGCAGCTCTTC. Translated, it gives CASSPTSGSSYNEQLF.

The table lists this clonotype with many counts. The V call is TRBV27, the J call TRBJ2-3, with D possibly being TRBD2 (6 bases). Between the trimmed V and J ends, which lost 6 bases and 0 bases, there was a span of 10 bases. This CDR3 spans 14 amino acids. Germline CDR1 and CDR2: MNHEY and SMNVEV (reference sequence). In DNA, the CDR3 is TGTGCCAGCAGGCGGGACTTCAGCACAGATACGCAGTATTTT. Its translation: CASRRDFSTDTQYF.

This clonotype was seen repeatedly, ten times or more. This rearrangement joins TRBV20-1 to TRBJ1-5; TRBD1 matches 7 bases. After removal of 4 bases from V and 3 bases from J, the junction contained 3 bases not matched to a gene. Germline CDR1 is DFQATT and CDR2 is SNEGSKA (reference sequence). This CDR3 comprises 13 residues. CDR3 in amino acids: CSAKQGYNQPQHF. The CDR3 bases are TGCAGTGCTAAACAGGGGTACAATCAGCCCCAGCATTTT.